One TCR beta chain is described in this entry. The antigen it recognizes is unknown. No much larger clone is present one base from it, and per-base qualities are unavailable. Each collaborating institution followed its own protocols to collect whole blood in K2EDTA tubes. For TCRbeta analysis, collaborator samples were shipped as frozen whole blood, as isolated PBMCs, or as DNA extracted from either sample type. This sample is part of a study of blood T cell repertoires in COVID-19 (dated by TCRdb to the early 2020s). Describing the broader study: Collaborator samples came from the United States, Italy and Spain and covered acute and convalescent phases of COVID-19. The prospective study material was composed of cDNA or gDNA derived from T cells, B-cell-depleted T cells, or PBMCs. A freely available public database, intended as a resource for researchers studying the immune response to SARS-CoV-2, is where the repertoires were released. Subjects who had been exposed to COVID-19, were actively infected with it, or had recovered from it provided the deeply sampled blood TCRbeta repertoires that made up the dataset. Samples were obtained from the ongoing ImmuneRACE study (first 160 participants) and from over a thousand subjects provided by 6 global collaborators. Sample metadata almost always included a de-identified subject ID, COVID-19 status, age in years and sex. HLA class I and class II types, where available, came from metadata supplied by the sample provider rather than from assay-based typing.

TCRbeta CDR3 regions were amplified from genomic DNA using the immunoSEQ Assay, a bias-controlled multiplex PCR. The original pipeline was this. The number of nucleated cells in each sample was estimated by amplification of reference gene primers within the assay. Sequence reads were collapsed and filtered to measure the absolute abundance of every unique TCRbeta CDR3 rearrangement. For each sample, productive Simpson clonality was calculated as the square root of Simpson's diversity index over productive rearrangements. What TCRdb holds here is the immuneACCESS table cut down to in-frame rearrangements. Part of the clones is not present; checked against another copy, under half of the missing clones reflect an unresolved V gene, and the others are unexplained. That table gives V, J and clone size, and the DNA gave D and trimming. A total of just under 90,000 clones appear in this sample, 88% of them only once. The biggest ten clones account for 0.47% of the sample.

The CDR3 spans 11 residues, from the cysteine through the phenylalanine. The sequence is cut down to CDR3 DNA, 33 bases in frame from base 1. V has 7 bases trimmed and J has 2 bases trimmed; junction bases matching no gene number 0. CDR1 and CDR2, looked up from the germline V gene (reference sequence), are DFQATT and SNEGSKA. The paper as a whole reports these results and caveats: The quantity of clinical and demographic metadata differed by source and by participant and was supplied without curation.

The chain is assembled from TRBV20-1 and TRBJ2-5; 8 central nucleotides agree with TRBD1. The receptor comes from a man in his sixties with acute or convalescent COVID-19. Input material: peripheral blood. The CDR3 loop reads CSGTGQETQYF. The DNA sequence is TGCAGTGGGACAGGGCAAGAGACCCAGTACTTC.